The 26 T cell receptor beta chains below were found in one sample sequenced in a study of early T cells in non-severe SARS-CoV-2 infection. One entry per CDR3 protein, called by TCRdb with MiXCR from the 5' RACE reads. The sample yields 65,000 to 90,000 distinct CDR3 sequences, around an eighth seen once. Sequenced: whole blood. The receptor set was obtained from an adult who was a healthcare worker with PCR-confirmed SARS-CoV-2 infection or an uninfected control (not recorded which).

This clonotype was counted a few times. The chain carries TRBV4-1 and TRBJ1-6, with D possibly TRBD1 on 6 matching bases. Trimming shortened V by 3 bases and J by 8 bases, and 17 bases separated the two germline ends. CDR3 length equals 16 residues. Germline CDR1 reads MGHRA; CDR2 reads YSYEKL. The CDR3 DNA follows: TGCGCCAGCAGCCATACAGGGTCCCTAGTAGATTCACCCCTCCACTTT. Its protein is CASSHTGSLVDSPLHF.

This clonotype was counted between two and nine times. The chain's CDR3 is CASSAAGTPRDTGELFF. As DNA, the CDR3 is TGTGCCAGTAGTGCCGCCGGGACTCCGAGGGACACCGGGGAGCTGTTTTTT. The chain recombines TRBV19 with TRBJ2-2; TRBD2 is a possible D gene (6 bases). Germline lookup yields CDR1 LNHDA and CDR2 SQIVND (reference sequence). The CDR3 consists of 17 residues. Trimming left V 5 bases short and J 3 bases short, with 19 bases between.

This clonotype was seen only a few times. This rearrangement joins TRBV20-1 to TRBJ1-5; weak D call: TRBD1 (5 bases). V shed 1 base and J shed 4 bases, with 14 bases lying between them. Germline V CDR1 and CDR2: DFQATT, SNEGSKA (reference sequence). This CDR3 is 15 amino acids long. CDR3 sequence (DNA): TGCAGTGCTAGAGGCCCCGGAGGGGCAAATCAGCCCCAGCATTTT. This codes for CSARGPGGANQPQHF.

This clonotype was observed a handful of times. As DNA, the CDR3 is TGTGCCAGCAGCCCCCGGGATGATGAGCAGTTCTTC. It yields the protein CASSPRDDEQFF. The chain recombines TRBV7-6 with TRBJ2-1, with D perhaps matching TRBD2 (5 bases). This CDR3 comprises 12 residues. V was shortened by 5 bases and J by 8 bases, with 10 bases between the two germline ends. The germline V gene has CDR1 SGHVS and CDR2 FNYEAQ.

This clonotype was counted many times. This chain connects TRBV6-6 to TRBJ2-3, with 8 bases lining up with TRBD1. The V gene end was trimmed by 0 bases and the J gene end by 2 bases; junction bases not matched to a gene: 10. Germline V CDR1 and CDR2: MNHNY, SVGAGI (reference sequence). The CDR3 has 18 amino acids. CDR3 sequence reads: CASSYSLMGQAPTDTQYF. The CDR3 DNA follows: TGTGCCAGCAGTTACTCATTGATGGGACAGGCCCCCACAGATACGCAGTATTTT.

The rearrangement links TRBV7-2 to TRBJ2-1, with 15 bases that match TRBD2. The CDR3 runs to 17 residues. J gave up 9 bases and V 5 bases, and 11 bases lay outside the gene matches. CDR1 and CDR2 from the germline V gene are SGHTA and FQGNSA. CDR3 DNA: TGTGCCAGCAGCGACCGGACTAGCGGGAGGGCCAAGGGTGAGCAGTTCTTC. Amino acid sequence: CASSDRTSGRAKGEQFF.

A few counts support this clonotype. The chain joins TRBV5-6 to TRBJ2-5; D remains ambiguous. The germline V gene has CDR1 SGHDT and CDR2 YYEEEE. This CDR3 region has 17 residues. Between the trimmed V and J ends, which lost 1 base and 5 bases, there was a span of 21 bases. The DNA for the CDR3 is TGTGCCAGCAGCTTGCATGGGCTTGAATTAGGTGGCGAGACCCAGTACTTC. Its protein product is CASSLHGLELGGETQYF.

The V call is TRBV6-2 or TRBV6-3, the J call TRBJ2-1; D is ambiguous. Germline CDR1 and CDR2: MNHEY and SVGEGT. Trimming took off 5 bases at V and 14 bases at J, with 16 bases between the two ends. The CDR3 has 12 residues. CDR3 coding DNA: TGTGCCAGCAGTAAGGCAGCCGGGTGGAAGTTCTTC. This gives the protein CASSKAAGWKFF.

This clonotype was detected ten times or more. CDR3 in DNA: TGTGCCAGCAGCTTGGATGTAGCGAGGGAGCAGTACTTC. Translated, it gives CASSLDVAREQYF. V usage is TRBV5-4 and J usage is TRBJ2-7, with TRBD2 as a possible D gene (5 bases). CDR3 size: 13 residues. The germline V and J ends were trimmed by 0 bases and 7 bases, with 11 bases remaining between them. CDR1 SGHNT and CDR2 YYREEE come from the germline V gene (reference sequence).

The V gene is TRBV20-1, the J gene TRBJ2-1; D gene uncertain. Germline V gives CDR1 DFQATT, CDR2 SNEGSKA (reference sequence). Trimming removed 5 bases from V and 7 bases from J, with 18 bases in between. This CDR3 comprises 14 residues. CDR3 DNA: TGCAGTGCTCCAACTGGCGGACGGCAGAATGAGCAGTTCTTC. It is translated as CSAPTGGRQNEQFF.

This clonotype was seen only a few times. The V call is TRBV5-1, the J call TRBJ2-1, with 8 bases aligning to TRBD2. Germline values: CDR1 SGHRS, CDR2 YFSETQ. The CDR3 is made up of 17 amino acids. Trimming at V came to 4 bases and at J to 0 bases, leaving 9 bases not matched to a gene. The CDR3 DNA reads TGCGCCAGCAGCACCGAACCCAGCGGGAGCTCCTACAATGAGCAGTTCTTC. Translated, it gives CASSTEPSGSSYNEQFF.

This clonotype showed up many times. The chain links TRBV29-1 to TRBJ1-2; 7 nucleotides match TRBD1. CDR1 SQVTM and CDR2 ANQGSEA come from the germline V gene. The CDR3 has 13 residues. Unmatched junction bases numbered 7, after V lost 6 bases and J lost 3 bases. CDR3 sequence: CSVTTGYDYGYTF. The CDR3 nucleotides are TGCAGCGTGACGACAGGGTACGACTATGGCTACACCTTC.

This clonotype was counted between two and nine times. The CDR3 DNA follows: TGTGCCAGCAGCCCGTCACCACGAGATACGCAGTATTTT. Its protein product is CASSPSPRDTQYF. The chain links TRBV7-2 to TRBJ2-3; D is unclear. The CDR3 extends over 13 amino acids. Trimming pared 5 bases from V and 5 bases from J, leaving 11 bases between. Germline lookup yields CDR1 SGHTA and CDR2 FQGNSA. The variable domain in full, completed from reference TRBV7-2 and TRBJ2-3, reads GAGVSQSPSNKVTEKGKDVELRCDPISGHTALYWYRQSLGQGLEFLIYFQGNSAPDKSGLPSDRFSAERTGGSVSTLTIQRTQQEDSAVYLCASSPSPRDTQYFGPGTRLTVL.

Note on this clonotype: One end of the junction fails to match germline, which may point to a read error. The chain uses TRBV29-1 and TRBJ2-1; tentatively, D is TRBD2 (5 bases). CDR3 length equals 13 residues. CDR1 is SQVTM and CDR2 is ANQGSEA in the germline V gene. This CDR3 reads CSIEPGIGNEQFF. In DNA, the CDR3 is TGCAGCATTGAACCGGGAATAGGCAATGAGCAGTTCTTC.

This rearrangement joins TRBV20-1 to TRBJ2-5, with 8 bases identical to TRBD2. The CDR3 consists of 15 residues. V was clipped by 5 bases and J by 9 bases; unmatched bases: 17. Germline V CDR1 and CDR2: DFQATT, SNEGSKA (reference sequence). CDR3 region: CSAGSVAGLPRAQYF. CDR3 sequence (DNA): TGCAGTGCTGGCTCCGTAGCGGGGCTCCCGAGGGCCCAGTACTTC.

The sample holds a few counts of this clonotype. The V call is TRBV12-3 or TRBV12-4, the J call TRBJ1-4; D is unclear. The ends were cut back, 6 bases at V and 8 bases at J, with 7 bases in the middle. CDR3 size: 11 residues. The CDR3 DNA sequence: TGTGCCAGCAGCCTCTCAGAAAAACTGTTTTTT. Translation: CASSLSEKLFF.

This clonotype was found a few times. The chain uses TRBV9 and TRBJ2-3; 8 nucleotides line up with TRBD2. The CDR3 is 17 amino acids. Germline CDR1 SGDLS, CDR2 YYNGEE. V was pared by 0 bases and J by 4 bases, with 10 bases of the junction left unmatched. Here the CDR3 reads CASSVGTSGYKADTQYF. The CDR3 coding sequence is TGTGCCAGCAGCGTAGGAACTAGCGGTTATAAGGCAGATACGCAGTATTTT.

This clonotype came up many times. The junction does not match germline at one end; this may be a read error. The V and J genes are TRBV20-1 and TRBJ2-1; TRBD2 matches 10 bases. The germline gives CDR1 DFQATT, CDR2 SNEGSKA (reference sequence). CDR3 length: 14 amino acids. The CDR3 here is CSARASGRNNEQFF. Here the CDR3 DNA reads TGCAGTGCCAGAGCTAGCGGGAGAAACAATGAGCAGTTCTTC.

In this sample, this clonotype turned up many times. This sequence joins TRBV5-1 and TRBJ1-1; TRBD1 agrees at 7 bases. Trimming cost V 3 bases and J 0 bases; bases outside gene matches: 5. This CDR3 region has 15 residues. Germline CDR1 is SGHRS and CDR2 is YFSETQ. The CDR3 bases are TGCGCCAGCAGCTCGAGACAGGGCATGAACACTGAAGCTTTCTTT. Its translation is CASSSRQGMNTEAFF.

The DNA for the CDR3 is TGTGCCAGCAGCTTATTGAAAGGCGGAGATACGCAGTATTTT. Translated: CASSLLKGGDTQYF. The rearrangement links TRBV11-2 to TRBJ2-3; D is ambiguous. Between the trimmed V and J ends, which lost 2 bases and 5 bases, there was a span of 11 bases. The CDR3 is 14 residues long. Per the germline V gene, CDR1 is SGHAT and CDR2 is FQNNGV.

This clonotype was recorded a few times. The rearrangement joins TRBV6-5 to TRBJ1-1, with 7 positions matching TRBD1. CDR1 is MNHEY and CDR2 is SVGAGI in the germline V gene. This CDR3 spans 15 amino acids. The ends lost 2 bases at V and 0 bases at J; junction bases unmatched: 3. The CDR3 nucleotides read TGTGCCAGCAGTTACGGGACAGCCATGAACACTGAAGCTTTCTTT. This translates into CASSYGTAMNTEAFF.

The chain links TRBV29-1 to TRBJ1-4, with no clear D. Germline lookup yields CDR1 SQVTM and CDR2 ANQGSEA. V lost 4 bases to trimming and J lost 5 bases, with 8 bases between them. The CDR3 sequence is 12 residues long. CDR3 region: CSVVGPNEKLFF. CDR3 DNA sequence: TGCAGCGTTGTTGGTCCAAATGAAAAACTGTTTTTT.

This clonotype was found a few times. The V and J genes are TRBV7-9 and TRBJ2-7, with D possibly matching TRBD2 (6 bases). The V gene's germline CDR1 is SEHNR and CDR2 FQNEAQ (reference sequence). The length of the CDR3 is 15 residues. V lost 5 bases to trimming and J lost 5 bases, with 19 bases between them. The CDR3 DNA follows: TGTGCCAGCAGCCCAACTAGCCCGGAGGCCAACGAGCAGTACTTC. It specifies CASSPTSPEANEQYF.

This clonotype was observed once. The chain uses TRBV12-5 and TRBJ2-2; no reliable D call. Trimming removed 6 bases at V and 2 bases at J, with 16 bases between. There are 16 residues in the CDR3. CDR1 is LGHNT and CDR2 is FRNRAP in the germline V gene. The CDR3 nucleotides are TGTGCTAGTGGCGGACCTTCGACACGAAACACCGGGGAGCTGTTTTTT. It translates to CASGGPSTRNTGELFF.

The chain combines TRBV2 with TRBJ1-4; D is uncertain. The CDR3 loop spans 12 amino acids. Germline CDR1 reads SNHLY; CDR2 reads FYNNEI. V lost 1 base and J lost 4, with 1 base in between. CDR3 nucleotides: TGTGCCAGCAGTGAAGTTAATGAAAAACTGTTTTTT. This sequence encodes CASSEVNEKLFF. The full variable domain, in which reference TRBV2 and TRBJ1-4 provide the parts outside the CDR3, is EPEVTQTPSHQVTQMGQEVILRCVPISNHLYFYWYRQILGQKVEFLVSFYNNEISEKSEIFDDQFSVERPDGSNFTLKIRSTKLEDSAMYFCASSEVNEKLFFGSGTQLSVL.

CDR3 amino acids: CASSPGLAGAYNEQFF. CDR3 nucleotides: TGCGCCAGCAGCCCTGGACTAGCGGGGGCCTACAATGAGCAGTTCTTC. The chain uses TRBV5-1 and TRBJ2-1, with 13 positions matching TRBD2. The CDR3 loop spans 16 amino acids. The J segment lost 2 bases and the V segment lost 4 bases, leaving 3 bases of the junction unmatched. CDR1 SGHRS and CDR2 YFSETQ come from the germline V gene. The full variable domain, with the rest looked up from reference TRBV5-1 and TRBJ2-1, is KAGVTQTPRYLIKTRGQQVTLSCSPISGHRSVSWYQQTPGQGLQFLFEYFSETQRNKGNFPGRFSGRQFSNSRSEMNVSTLELGDSALYLCASSPGLAGAYNEQFFGPGTRLTVL.